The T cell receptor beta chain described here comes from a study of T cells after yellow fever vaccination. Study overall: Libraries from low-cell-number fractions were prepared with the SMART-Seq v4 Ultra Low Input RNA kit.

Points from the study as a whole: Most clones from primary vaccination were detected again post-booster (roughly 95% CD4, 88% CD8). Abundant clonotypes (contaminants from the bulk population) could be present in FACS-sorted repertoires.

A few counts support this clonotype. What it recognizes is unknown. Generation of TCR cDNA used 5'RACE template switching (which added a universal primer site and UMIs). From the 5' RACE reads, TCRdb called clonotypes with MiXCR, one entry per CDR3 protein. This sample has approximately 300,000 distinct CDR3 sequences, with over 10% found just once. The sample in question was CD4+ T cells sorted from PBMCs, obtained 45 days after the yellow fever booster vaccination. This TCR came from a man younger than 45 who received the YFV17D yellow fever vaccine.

DNA for the CDR3: TGCGCCAGCAGCCGGAGCGGGGAATGGGAGCAGTACTTC. Protein product: CASSRSGEWEQYF. The J gene is TRBJ2-7, the V gene TRBV4-1; 7 bases align to TRBD2. After removal of 4 bases from V and 7 bases from J, the junction contained 7 bases not matched to a gene. The CDR3 extends over 13 amino acids. From germline, CDR1 is MGHRA and CDR2 YSYEKL.